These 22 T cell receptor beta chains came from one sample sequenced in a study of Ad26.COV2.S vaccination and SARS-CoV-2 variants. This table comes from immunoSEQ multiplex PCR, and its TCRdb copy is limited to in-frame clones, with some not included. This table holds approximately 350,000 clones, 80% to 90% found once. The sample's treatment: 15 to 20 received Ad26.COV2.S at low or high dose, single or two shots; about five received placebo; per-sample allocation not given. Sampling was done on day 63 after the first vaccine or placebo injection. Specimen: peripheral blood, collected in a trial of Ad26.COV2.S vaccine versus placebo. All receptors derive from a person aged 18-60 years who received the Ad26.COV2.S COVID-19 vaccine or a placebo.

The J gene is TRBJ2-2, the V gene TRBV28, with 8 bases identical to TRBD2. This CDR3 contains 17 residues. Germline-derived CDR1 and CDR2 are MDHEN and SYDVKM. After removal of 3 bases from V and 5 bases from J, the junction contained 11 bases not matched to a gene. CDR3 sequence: CASSFSRGGARTGELFF. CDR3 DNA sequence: TGTGCCAGCAGTTTCTCCCGGGGGGGGGCCCGGACCGGGGAGCTGTTTTTT.

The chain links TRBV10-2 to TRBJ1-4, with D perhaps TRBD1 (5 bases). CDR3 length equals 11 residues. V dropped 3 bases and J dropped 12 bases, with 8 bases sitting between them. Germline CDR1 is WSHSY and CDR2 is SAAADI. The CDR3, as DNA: TGCGCCAGCAGTGATGTAGGGGAACTGTTTTTT. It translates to CASSDVGELFF.

The CDR3: CASSQVRGEQYF. In DNA, the CDR3 is TGCGCCAGCAGCCAAGTGAGAGGCGAGCAGTACTTC. The genes are TRBV4-1 and TRBJ2-7; D call uncertain. V was clipped by 1 base and J by 6 bases, with 7 bases between them. The CDR3 has 12 amino acids. CDR1 and CDR2 (germline): MGHRA, YSYEKL.

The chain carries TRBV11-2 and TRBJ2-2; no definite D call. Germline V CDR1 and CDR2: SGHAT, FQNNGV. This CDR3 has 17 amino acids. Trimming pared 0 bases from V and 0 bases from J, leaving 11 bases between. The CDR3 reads CASSLEAWVSNTGELFF. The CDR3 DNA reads TGTGCCAGCAGCTTAGAGGCTTGGGTATCGAACACCGGGGAGCTGTTTTTT.

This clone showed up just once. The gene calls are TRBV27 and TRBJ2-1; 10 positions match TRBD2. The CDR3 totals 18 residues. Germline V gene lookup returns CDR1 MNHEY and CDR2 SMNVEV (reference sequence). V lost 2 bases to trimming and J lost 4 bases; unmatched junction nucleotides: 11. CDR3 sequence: CASSLRYWTSGLYNEQFF. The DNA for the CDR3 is TGTGCCAGCAGTTTACGCTACTGGACTAGCGGATTATACAATGAGCAGTTCTTC.

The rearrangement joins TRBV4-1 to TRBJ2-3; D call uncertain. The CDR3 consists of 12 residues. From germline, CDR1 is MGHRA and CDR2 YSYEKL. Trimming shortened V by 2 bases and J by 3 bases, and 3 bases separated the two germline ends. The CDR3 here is CASSQNTDTQYF. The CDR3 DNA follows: TGCGCCAGCAGCCAAAATACAGATACGCAGTATTTT.

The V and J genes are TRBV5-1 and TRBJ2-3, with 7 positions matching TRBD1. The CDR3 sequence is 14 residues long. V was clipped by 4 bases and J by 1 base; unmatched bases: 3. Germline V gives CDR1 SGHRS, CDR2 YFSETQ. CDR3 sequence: CASSRGQRTDTQYF. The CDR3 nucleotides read TGCGCCAGCAGCCGGGGACAGCGCACAGATACGCAGTATTTT.

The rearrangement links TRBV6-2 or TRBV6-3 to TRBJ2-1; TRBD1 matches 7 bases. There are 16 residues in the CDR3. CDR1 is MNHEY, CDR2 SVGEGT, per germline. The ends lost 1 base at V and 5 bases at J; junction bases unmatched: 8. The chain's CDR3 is CASSYLVQGVNNEQFF. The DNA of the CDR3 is TGTGCCAGCAGTTACTTAGTGCAGGGGGTGAACAATGAGCAGTTCTTC.

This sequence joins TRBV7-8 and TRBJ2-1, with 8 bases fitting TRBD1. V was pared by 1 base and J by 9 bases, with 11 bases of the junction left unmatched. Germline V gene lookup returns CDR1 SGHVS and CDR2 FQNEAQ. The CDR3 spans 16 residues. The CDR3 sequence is CASSLVGQGSFIEQFF. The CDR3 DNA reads TGTGCCAGCAGCTTAGTTGGACAGGGAAGTTTCATTGAGCAGTTCTTC.

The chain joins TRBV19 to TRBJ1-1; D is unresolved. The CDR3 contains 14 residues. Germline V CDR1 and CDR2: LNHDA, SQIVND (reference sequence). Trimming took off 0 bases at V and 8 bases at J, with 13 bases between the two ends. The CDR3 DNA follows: TGTGCCAGTAGTATAGAGGGCAGAAACTCCGAAGCTTTCTTT. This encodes CASSIEGRNSEAFF.

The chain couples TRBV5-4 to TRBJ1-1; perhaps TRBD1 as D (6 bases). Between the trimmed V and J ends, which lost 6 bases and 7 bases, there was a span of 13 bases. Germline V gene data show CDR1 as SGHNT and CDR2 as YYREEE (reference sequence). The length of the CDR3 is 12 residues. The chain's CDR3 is CASTSKGGEAFF. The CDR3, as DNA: TGTGCCAGCACCTCGAAAGGGGGTGAAGCTTTCTTT.

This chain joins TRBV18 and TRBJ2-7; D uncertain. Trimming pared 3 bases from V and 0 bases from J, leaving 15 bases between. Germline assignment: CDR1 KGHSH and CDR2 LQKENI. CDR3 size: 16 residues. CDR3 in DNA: TGTGCCAGCTCACCGTATGGCCAGCCGAGCTCCTACGAGCAGTACTTC. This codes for CASSPYGQPSSYEQYF.

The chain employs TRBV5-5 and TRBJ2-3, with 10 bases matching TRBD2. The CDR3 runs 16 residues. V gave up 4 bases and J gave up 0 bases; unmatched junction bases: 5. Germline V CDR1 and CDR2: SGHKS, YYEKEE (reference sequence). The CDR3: CASSKGLADSTDTQYF. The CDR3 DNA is TGTGCCAGCAGCAAAGGACTAGCGGACAGCACAGATACGCAGTATTTT.

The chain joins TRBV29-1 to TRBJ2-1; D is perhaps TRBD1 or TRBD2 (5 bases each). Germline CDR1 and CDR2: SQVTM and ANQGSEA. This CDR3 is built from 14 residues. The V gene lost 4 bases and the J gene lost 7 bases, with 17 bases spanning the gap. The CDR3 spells CSVGLGERRNEQFF. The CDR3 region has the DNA TGCAGCGTTGGGCTGGGGGAGCGTAGGAATGAGCAGTTCTTC.

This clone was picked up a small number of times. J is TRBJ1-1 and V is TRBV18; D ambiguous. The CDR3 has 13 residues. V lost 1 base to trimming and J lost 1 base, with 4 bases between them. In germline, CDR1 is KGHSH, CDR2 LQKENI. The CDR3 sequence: CASSPQENTEAFF. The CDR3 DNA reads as TGTGCCAGCTCACCACAGGAGAACACTGAAGCTTTCTTT.

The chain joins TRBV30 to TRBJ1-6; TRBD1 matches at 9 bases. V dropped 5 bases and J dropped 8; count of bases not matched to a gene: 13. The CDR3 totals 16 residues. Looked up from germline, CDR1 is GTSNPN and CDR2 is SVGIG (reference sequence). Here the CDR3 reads CAWLPEGGQGYSPLHF. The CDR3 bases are TGTGCCTGGTTGCCCGAAGGGGGACAGGGATATTCACCCCTCCACTTT.

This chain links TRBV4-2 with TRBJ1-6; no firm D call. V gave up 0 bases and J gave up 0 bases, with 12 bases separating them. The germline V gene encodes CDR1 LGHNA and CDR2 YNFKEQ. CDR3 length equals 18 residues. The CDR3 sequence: CASSQDPLASSYNSPLHF. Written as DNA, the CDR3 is TGTGCCAGCAGCCAAGATCCCCTTGCGAGCTCCTATAATTCACCCCTCCACTTT.

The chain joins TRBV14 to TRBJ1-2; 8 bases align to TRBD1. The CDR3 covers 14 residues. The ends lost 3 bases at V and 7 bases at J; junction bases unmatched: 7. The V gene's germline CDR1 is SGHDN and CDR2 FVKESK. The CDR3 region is CASSHSGQGFGYTF. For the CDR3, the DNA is TGTGCCAGCAGCCACTCCGGACAGGGCTTTGGCTACACCTTC.

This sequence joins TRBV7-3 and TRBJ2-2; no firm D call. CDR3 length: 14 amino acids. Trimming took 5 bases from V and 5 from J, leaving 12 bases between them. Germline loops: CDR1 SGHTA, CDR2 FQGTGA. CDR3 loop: CASSPLRATGELFF. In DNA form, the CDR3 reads TGTGCCAGCAGCCCCCTACGGGCTACCGGGGAGCTGTTTTTT.

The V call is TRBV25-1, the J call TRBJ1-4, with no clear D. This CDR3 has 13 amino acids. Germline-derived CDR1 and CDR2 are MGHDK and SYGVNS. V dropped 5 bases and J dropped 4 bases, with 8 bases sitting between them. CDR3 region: CASSSGINEKLFF. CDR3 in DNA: TGTGCCAGCAGTAGCGGGATTAATGAAAAACTGTTTTTT.

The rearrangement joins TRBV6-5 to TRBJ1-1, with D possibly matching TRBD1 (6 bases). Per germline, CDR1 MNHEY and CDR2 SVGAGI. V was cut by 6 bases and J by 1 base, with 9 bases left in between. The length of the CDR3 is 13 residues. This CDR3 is CASRKQGNTEAFF. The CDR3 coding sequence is TGTGCCAGCAGGAAACAGGGGAACACTGAAGCTTTCTTT.

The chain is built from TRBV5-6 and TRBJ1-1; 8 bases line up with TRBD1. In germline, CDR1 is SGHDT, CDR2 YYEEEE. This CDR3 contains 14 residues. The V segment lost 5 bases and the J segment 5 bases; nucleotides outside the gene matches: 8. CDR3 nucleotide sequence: TGTGCCAGCAGACCTGGACAGGGCGGGACTGAAGCTTTCTTT. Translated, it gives CASRPGQGGTEAFF.